This T cell receptor (beta chain) was retrieved from a study of blood T cell repertoires in COVID-19 (dated by TCRdb to the early 2020s). The study in broad terms: The collaborator samples originated in the United States, Italy and Spain and spanned the acute and convalescent phases of COVID-19. Nearly every sample came with metadata listing a de-identified subject ID, COVID-19 status, age in years and sex. The material from the prospective study consisted of cDNA or gDNA derived from T cells, B-cell-depleted T cells, or PBMCs. Where available, HLA class I and class II types were taken from metadata supplied by the sample provider and were not determined by assay-based typing. Subjects who had been exposed to COVID-19, were actively infected with it, or had recovered from it provided the deeply sampled blood TCRbeta repertoires that made up the dataset. The samples were drawn from the first 160 participants of the ongoing ImmuneRACE study and from under 1,500 subjects provided by 6 global collaborators. The repertoires were made available in a free public database intended to serve as a resource for research on the immune response to SARS-CoV-2. Beyond this particular receptor, the publication reports: The quantity of clinical and demographic metadata differed by source and by participant and was supplied without curation.

The germline V gene yields MNHEY for CDR1 and SVGAGI for CDR2. V is cut by 10 bases and J by 0 bases, and the space between the germline ends is 10 bases. The CDR3 numbers 14 residues from cysteine through phenylalanine. Only CDR3 DNA remains: 42 bases, in frame from the first base. TCRbeta CDR3 regions were amplified from genomic DNA using the immunoSEQ Assay, a bias-controlled multiplex PCR. As for the original processing: The number of nucleated cells in each sample was estimated from the amplification of reference gene primers within the assay. To quantify the absolute abundance of each unique TCRbeta CDR3 rearrangement, sequence reads were collapsed and filtered. For each sample, productive Simpson clonality was calculated as the square root of Simpson's diversity index across productive rearrangements. Imported from immuneACCESS, the table was reduced by TCRdb to in-frame sequences with V and J called. These copies leave out some clones; in studies compared against another copy, an unresolved V gene accounts for under half, and the cause of the remainder is not known. The V and J calls and the clone size are those of that table, but D and trimming were determined from the DNA. The sample profile shows 150,000 to 160,000 clones; roughly 84% of them were found once. The top ten constitute approximately 9.4% of the sample.

Note on this clone: Its antigen remains unidentified. No base quality values were provided; no much bigger clone lies one nucleotide off.

Collaborating institutions collected whole blood in K2EDTA tubes following their own protocols. For TCRbeta analysis, collaborators shipped samples in one of three forms: frozen whole blood, isolated PBMCs, or DNA extracted from either of those sample types. The rearranged chain carries TRBV6-5 and TRBJ1-6; there is no confident call for the D gene. The sequenced material came from peripheral blood. The TCR sequence derives from a woman aged 50 to 60 with acute or convalescent COVID-19. The CDR3 region: CATIQSSYNSPLHF. In nucleotide form, the sequence is TGTGCCACCATACAAAGCTCCTATAATTCACCCCTCCACTTT.